The clone carrying this T cell receptor beta chain was counted at least ten times. What it recognizes is unknown. This library used roughly 400 ng RNA and molecular barcoded adaptors spanning alpha/delta and beta/gamma chains. A single record per CDR3 protein comes from TCRdb applying MiXCR to the reads. The sample records 85,000 to 100,000 distinct CDR3 sequences, around a fifth being singletons. This sample stems from a study of read filtering for tumor transcriptome and immune sequencing. Study background: Patients were around 17 male and 11 to 15 female, mean age around 66 years, range roughly 45 to 85. After DNase treatment, RNA was made into whole-transcriptome libraries. Points from the study as a whole: RNA-seq captured clonotypes less deeply and reliably than IR-seq. The CD138-negative fraction was mixed bone marrow immune cells, not pure T cells.

The V end lost 5 bases, the J end lost 3 bases, and 16 bases lay between the germline ends. Germline V lookup: CDR1 SGHTA, CDR2 FQGNSA. This CDR3 has 15 residues. The chain is built from TRBV7-2 and TRBJ1-1; TRBD1 might be the D (5 bases). The TCR comes from a donor over 35 with multiple myeloma. The specimen sequenced was a population of CD138-negative cells sorted from bone marrow. In DNA, the CDR3 is TGTGCCAGCAGCGGGCTTAAGCGGGGGGACACTGAAGCTTTCTTT. Translation: CASSGLKRGDTEAFF.